The clone carrying this TCR beta chain was found many times. Trimming took 5 bases from V and 0 from J, leaving 10 bases between them. CDR1 SQVTM and CDR2 ANQGSEA come from the germline V gene. CDR3 length: 13 residues. The data belong to a study of T-cell reconstitution after alpha-beta-depleted transplantation in children. Preparation of the TCRbeta library involved a method that used unique molecular identifiers. In TCRdb, the PCR reads were re-called with MiXCR into one record per CDR3 protein. Of about 340,000 distinct CDR3 sequences detected, roughly 13% appear once; the ten largest clones hold 4% to 5.5%.

This TCR came from a human donor who donated a stem cell graft to a child with Fanconi anemia. The source was PBMCs, collected from the stem cell graft. This rearrangement joins TRBV29-1 to TRBJ1-1; tentatively, D is TRBD1 (6 bases). In DNA form, the CDR3 reads TGCAGCGTTCGCGGGGACATGAACACTGAAGCTTTCTTT. It encodes CSVRGDMNTEAFF.